This TCR beta chain was found in a study of beta chain features in type 1 diabetes. Study-wide context: Taken together, all samples contributed around 100 million examined sorted cells. General study results and limits: Although PCR might favor shorter templates, it would do so equally in patients and controls.

cDNA synthesis used the whole RNA isolate, giving expressed TCRB sequences. Libraries were prepared by immunoSEQ multiplex PCR; TCRdb keeps only in-frame clonotypes and omits some of them. This sample carries some 150,000 clones, 48% of them seen once, and the ten largest clones take 0.35% to 0.45%. This clone was recorded a few times. Its specificity is unknown. The V end lost 6 bases, the J end lost 4 bases, and 10 bases lay between the germline ends. Germline lookup yields CDR1 SGHVS and CDR2 FQNEAQ. CDR3 length: 12 residues. Over 95% purity was reached by all sorted populations. The sequence was obtained from a man aged 18 to 30 in good health. The rearrangement links TRBV7-8 to TRBJ2-7, with D possibly TRBD1 on 5 matching bases. The specimen sequenced was Tregs from blood. CDR3 region: CASRRPGYEQYF. The CDR3 nucleotides are TGTGCCAGCAGGCGACCAGGGTACGAGCAGTACTTC.